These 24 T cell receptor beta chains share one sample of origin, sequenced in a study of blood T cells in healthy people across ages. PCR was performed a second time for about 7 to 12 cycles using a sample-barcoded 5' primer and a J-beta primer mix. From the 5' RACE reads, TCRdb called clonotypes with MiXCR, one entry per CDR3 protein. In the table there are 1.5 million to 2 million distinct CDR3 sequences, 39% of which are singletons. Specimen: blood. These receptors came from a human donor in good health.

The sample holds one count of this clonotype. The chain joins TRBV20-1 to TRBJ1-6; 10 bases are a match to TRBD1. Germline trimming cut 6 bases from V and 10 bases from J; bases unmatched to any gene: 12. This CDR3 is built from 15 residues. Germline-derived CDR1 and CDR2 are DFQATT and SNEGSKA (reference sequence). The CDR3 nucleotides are TGCAGTGCCGCCGGGACAGGGGACGTGGTGTCACCCCTCCACTTT. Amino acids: CSAAGTGDVVSPLHF.

CDR3 sequence reads: CSARRTSGVADTQYF. In DNA form, the CDR3 reads TGCAGTGCTAGACGGACTAGCGGGGTCGCAGATACGCAGTATTTT. The chain joins TRBV20-1 to TRBJ2-3, with 12 bases aligning to TRBD2. V lost 2 bases, J lost 4 bases, and 4 bases stayed unmatched. The CDR3 sequence is 15 residues long. Germline CDR1 reads DFQATT; CDR2 reads SNEGSKA (reference sequence).

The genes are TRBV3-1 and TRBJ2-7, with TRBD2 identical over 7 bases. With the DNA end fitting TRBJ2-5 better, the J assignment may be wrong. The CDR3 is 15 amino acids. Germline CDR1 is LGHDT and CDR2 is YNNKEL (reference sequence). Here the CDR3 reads CASSQGTRPEQTQYF. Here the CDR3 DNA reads TGTGCCAGCAGCCAAGGGACTAGACCTGAACAGACCCAGTACTTC.

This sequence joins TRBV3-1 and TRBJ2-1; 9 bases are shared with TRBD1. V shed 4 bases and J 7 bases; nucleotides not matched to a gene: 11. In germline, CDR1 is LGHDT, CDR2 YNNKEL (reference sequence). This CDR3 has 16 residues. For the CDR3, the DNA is TGTGCCAGCAGCCCCAATATGGGGACAGGGCTGAATGAGCAGTTCTTC. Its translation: CASSPNMGTGLNEQFF.

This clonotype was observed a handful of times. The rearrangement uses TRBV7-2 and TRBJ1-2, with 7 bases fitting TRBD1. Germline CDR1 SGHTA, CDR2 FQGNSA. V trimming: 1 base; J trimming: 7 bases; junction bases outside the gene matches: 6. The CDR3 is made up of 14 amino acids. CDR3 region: CASSLDRGLFGYTF. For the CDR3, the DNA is TGTGCCAGCAGCTTAGACAGGGGACTTTTTGGCTACACCTTC.

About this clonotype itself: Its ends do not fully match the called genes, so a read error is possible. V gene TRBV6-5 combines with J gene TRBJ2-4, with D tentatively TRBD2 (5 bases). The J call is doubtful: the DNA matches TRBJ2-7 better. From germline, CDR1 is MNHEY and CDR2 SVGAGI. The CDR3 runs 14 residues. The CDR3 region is CVSSYLTGSYEQYF. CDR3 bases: TGTGTCAGCAGTTACTTGACGGGGAGCTACGAGCAGTACTTC.

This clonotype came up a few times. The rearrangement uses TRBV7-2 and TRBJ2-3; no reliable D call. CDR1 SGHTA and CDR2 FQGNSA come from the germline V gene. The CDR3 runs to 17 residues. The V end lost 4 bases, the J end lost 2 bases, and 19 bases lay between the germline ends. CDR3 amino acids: CASSSRLVPAPTDTQYF. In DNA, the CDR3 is TGTGCCAGCAGCTCTAGACTTGTCCCAGCTCCCACAGATACGCAGTATTTT.

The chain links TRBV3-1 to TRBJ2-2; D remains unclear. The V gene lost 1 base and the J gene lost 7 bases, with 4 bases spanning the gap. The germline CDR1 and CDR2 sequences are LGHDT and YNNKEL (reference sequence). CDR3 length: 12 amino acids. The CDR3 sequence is CASSQGDGELFF. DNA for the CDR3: TGTGCCAGCAGCCAAGGGGACGGGGAGCTGTTTTTT.

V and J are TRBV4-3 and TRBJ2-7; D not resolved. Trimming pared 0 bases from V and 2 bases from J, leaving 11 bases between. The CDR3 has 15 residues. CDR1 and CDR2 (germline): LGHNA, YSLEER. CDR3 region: CASSQELGDTYEQYF. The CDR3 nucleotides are TGCGCCAGCAGCCAAGAGTTAGGAGATACCTACGAGCAGTACTTC.

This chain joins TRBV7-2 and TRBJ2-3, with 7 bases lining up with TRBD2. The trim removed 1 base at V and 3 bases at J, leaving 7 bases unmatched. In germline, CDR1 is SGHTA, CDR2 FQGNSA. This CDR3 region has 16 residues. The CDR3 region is CASSLGASGYTDTQYF. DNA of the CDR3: TGTGCCAGCAGCTTAGGGGCTAGCGGTTATACAGATACGCAGTATTTT.

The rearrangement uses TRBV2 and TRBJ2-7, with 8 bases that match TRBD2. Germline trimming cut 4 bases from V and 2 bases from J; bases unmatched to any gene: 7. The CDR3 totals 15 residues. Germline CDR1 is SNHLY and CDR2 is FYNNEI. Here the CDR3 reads CASSGGKRGPYEQYF. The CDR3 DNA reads TGTGCCAGCAGTGGAGGCAAGCGGGGGCCCTACGAGCAGTACTTC.

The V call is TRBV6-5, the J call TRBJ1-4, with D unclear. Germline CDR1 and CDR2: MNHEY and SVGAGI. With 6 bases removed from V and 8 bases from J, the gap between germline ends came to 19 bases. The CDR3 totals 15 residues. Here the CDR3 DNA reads TGTGCCAGCAGCCTAGTAGGAGGGAGTCGGGAAAAACTGTTTTTT. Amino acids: CASSLVGGSREKLFF.

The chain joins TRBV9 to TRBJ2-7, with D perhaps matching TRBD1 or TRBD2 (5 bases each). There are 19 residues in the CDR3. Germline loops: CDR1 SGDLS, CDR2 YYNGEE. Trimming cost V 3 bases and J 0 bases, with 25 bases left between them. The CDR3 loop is CASSATGKGNGGSSYEQYF. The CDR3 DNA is TGTGCCAGCAGCGCCACCGGAAAGGGTAATGGGGGTAGCTCCTACGAGCAGTACTTC.

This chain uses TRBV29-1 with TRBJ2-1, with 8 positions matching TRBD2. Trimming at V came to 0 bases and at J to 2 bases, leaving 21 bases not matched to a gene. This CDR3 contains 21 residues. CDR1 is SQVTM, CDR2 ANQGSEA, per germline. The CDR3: CSVEDRGSGEISGLAYNEQFF. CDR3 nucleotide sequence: TGCAGCGTTGAAGATCGAGGTAGCGGGGAAATATCCGGATTGGCCTACAATGAGCAGTTCTTC.

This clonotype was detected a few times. The CDR3 protein is CASSPAPLGANEKLFF. The CDR3 DNA reads TGTGCCAGCAGCCCCGCCCCTTTGGGGGCTAATGAAAAACTGTTTTTT. The chain couples TRBV5-6 to TRBJ1-4; tentative D call: TRBD1 (5 bases). The germline V gene encodes CDR1 SGHDT and CDR2 YYEEEE. The CDR3 extends over 16 amino acids. V lost 4 bases and J lost 3, with 16 bases in between.

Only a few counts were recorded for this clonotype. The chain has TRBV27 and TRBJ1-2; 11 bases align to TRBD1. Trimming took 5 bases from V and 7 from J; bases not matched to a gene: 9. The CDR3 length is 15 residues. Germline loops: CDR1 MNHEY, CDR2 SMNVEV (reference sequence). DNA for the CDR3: TGTGCCAGCAGTACCCTCGGACAGGGGGCGTTTGGCTACACCTTC. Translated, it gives CASSTLGQGAFGYTF.

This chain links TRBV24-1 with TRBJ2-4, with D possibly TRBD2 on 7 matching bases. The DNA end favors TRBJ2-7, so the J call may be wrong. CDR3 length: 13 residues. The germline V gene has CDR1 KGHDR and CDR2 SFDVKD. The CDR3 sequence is CATSEGGQYEQYF. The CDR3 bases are TGTGCCACCAGTGAGGGGGGGCAATACGAGCAGTACTTC.

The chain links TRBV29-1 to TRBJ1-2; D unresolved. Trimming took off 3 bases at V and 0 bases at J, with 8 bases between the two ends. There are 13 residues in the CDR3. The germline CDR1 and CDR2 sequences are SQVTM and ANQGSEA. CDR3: CSVDGESNYGYTF. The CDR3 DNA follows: TGCAGCGTTGATGGAGAATCTAACTATGGCTACACCTTC.

In DNA, the CDR3 is TGTGCCAGCAGCGCCCGACAACAGCAGTACTTC. Translated, it gives CASSARQQQYF. The chain links TRBV7-2 to TRBJ2-4; D call uncertain. V gave up 5 bases and J gave up 13 bases, with 12 bases separating them. CDR1 is SGHTA, CDR2 FQGNSA, per germline. The length of the CDR3 is 11 residues.

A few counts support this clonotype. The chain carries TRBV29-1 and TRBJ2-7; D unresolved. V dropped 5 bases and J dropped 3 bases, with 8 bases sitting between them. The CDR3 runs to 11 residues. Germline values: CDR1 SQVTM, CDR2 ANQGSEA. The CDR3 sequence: CSVTSGYEQYF. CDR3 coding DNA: TGCAGCGTTACTTCCGGCTACGAGCAGTACTTC.

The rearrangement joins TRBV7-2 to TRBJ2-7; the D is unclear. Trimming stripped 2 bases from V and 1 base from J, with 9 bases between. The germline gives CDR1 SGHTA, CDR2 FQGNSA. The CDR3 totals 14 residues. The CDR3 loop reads CASSLLAESYEQYF. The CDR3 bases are TGTGCCAGCAGCTTATTGGCTGAATCCTACGAGCAGTACTTC. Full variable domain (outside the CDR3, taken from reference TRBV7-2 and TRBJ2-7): GAGVSQSPSNKVTEKGKDVELRCDPISGHTALYWYRQSLGQGLEFLIYFQGNSAPDKSGLPSDRFSAERTGGSVSTLTIQRTQQEDSAVYLCASSLLAESYEQYFGPGTRLTVT.

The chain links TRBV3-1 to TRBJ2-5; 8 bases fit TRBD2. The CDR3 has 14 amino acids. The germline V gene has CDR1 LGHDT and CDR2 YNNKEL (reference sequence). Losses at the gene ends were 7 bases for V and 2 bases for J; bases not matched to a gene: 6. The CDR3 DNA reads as TGTGCCAGCATCAAAGCGGGGGTACAAGAGACCCAGTACTTC. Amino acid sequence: CASIKAGVQETQYF.

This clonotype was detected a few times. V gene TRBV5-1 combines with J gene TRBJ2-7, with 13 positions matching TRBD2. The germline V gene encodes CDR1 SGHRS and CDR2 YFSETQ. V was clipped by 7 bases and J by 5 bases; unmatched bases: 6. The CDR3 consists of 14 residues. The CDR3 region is CASRRLAGGHEQYF. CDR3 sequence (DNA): TGCGCCAGCCGTCGACTAGCGGGGGGCCACGAGCAGTACTTC.

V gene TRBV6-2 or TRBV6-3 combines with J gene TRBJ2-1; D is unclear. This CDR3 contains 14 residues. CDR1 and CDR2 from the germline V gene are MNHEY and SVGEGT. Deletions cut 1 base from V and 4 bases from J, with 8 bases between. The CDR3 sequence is CASSYFGGYNEQFF. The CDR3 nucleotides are TGTGCCAGCAGTTACTTCGGCGGATACAATGAGCAGTTCTTC.